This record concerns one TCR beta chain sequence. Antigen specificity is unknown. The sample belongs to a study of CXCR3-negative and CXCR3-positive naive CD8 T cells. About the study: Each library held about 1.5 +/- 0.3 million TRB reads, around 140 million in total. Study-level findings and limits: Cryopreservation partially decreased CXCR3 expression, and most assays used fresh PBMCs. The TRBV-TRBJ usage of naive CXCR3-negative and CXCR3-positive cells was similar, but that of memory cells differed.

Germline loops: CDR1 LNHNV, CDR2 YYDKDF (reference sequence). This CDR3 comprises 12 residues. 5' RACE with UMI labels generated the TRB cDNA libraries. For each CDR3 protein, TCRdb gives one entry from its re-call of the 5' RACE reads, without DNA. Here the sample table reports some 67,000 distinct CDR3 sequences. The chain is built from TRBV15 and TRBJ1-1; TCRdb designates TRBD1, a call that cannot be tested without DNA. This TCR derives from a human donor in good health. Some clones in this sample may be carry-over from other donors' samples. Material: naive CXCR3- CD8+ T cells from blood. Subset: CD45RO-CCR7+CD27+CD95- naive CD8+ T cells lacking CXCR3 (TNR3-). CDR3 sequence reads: CATSGDQVEAFF.